This T cell receptor beta chain derives from a study of T-cell reconstitution after alpha-beta-depleted transplantation in children. For TCRbeta, the library was prepared with unique molecular identifiers. TCRdb used MiXCR to reprocess the PCR reads, holding one entry per CDR3 protein. The sample has 70,000 to 100,000 distinct CDR3 sequences, roughly an eighth seen once. In this sample, this clonotype turned up many times. The germline gives CDR1 SNHLY, CDR2 FYNNEI. The CDR3 spans 13 residues. The germline V and J ends were trimmed by 2 bases and 4 bases, with 6 bases remaining between them. V usage is TRBV2 and J usage is TRBJ1-5; D is unclear. The sequencing used PBMCs from the stem cell graft donor, collected from the stem cell graft. This TCR was sampled from a human donor who donated a stem cell graft to a child with inherited bone marrow failure. CDR3 region: CASSETRNQPQHF. For the CDR3, the DNA is TGTGCCAGCAGTGAAACCCGTAATCAGCCCCAGCATTTT.